This TCR beta chain was identified in a study of identifying expanded T cells in peripheral blood. Repertoires were generated with immunoSEQ multiplex PCR, while TCRdb's copy carries only in-frame clones and drops some. This sample has 45,000 to 60,000 clones; roughly four fifths occur once, and the top ten carry approximately 17%. This CDR3 is built from 14 residues. CDR1 and CDR2 from the germline V gene are SGHRS and YFSETQ. The V segment lost 0 bases and the J segment 7 bases; nucleotides outside the gene matches: 4. No infections or other immune events were documented during collection. This sequence was found in a person between 18 and 75 years old in good health. The chain has TRBV5-1 and TRBJ2-1; 7 nucleotides match TRBD1. The specimen sequenced was blood. In DNA, the CDR3 is TGCGCCAGCAGCTTGGGGGGACAGAAGAATGAGCAGTTCTTC. This gives the protein CASSLGGQKNEQFF.